Listed here are 10 T cell receptor beta chains from one sample, sequenced in a study of T cell responses to AZD1222 COVID-19 vaccine. Assay used: immunoSEQ multiplex PCR; TCRdb lists only in-frame clones, some missing. The sample records around 150,000 clones, under 95% being singletons. The sample was peripheral blood, taken on day 0 of MenACWY control vaccination. All receptors come from an adult in good health.

The chain couples TRBV30 to TRBJ1-1; D might be TRBD1 (6 bases). CDR1 and CDR2 (germline): GTSNPN, SVGIG (reference sequence). With 5 bases removed from V and 1 base from J, the gap between germline ends came to 17 bases. The CDR3 length is 15 residues. This CDR3 reads CAWVFAGVGNTEAFF. CDR3 nucleotides: TGTGCCTGGGTTTTCGCAGGGGTCGGGAACACTGAAGCTTTCTTT.

The chain uses TRBV9 and TRBJ1-2; no definite D call. The V end lost 0 bases, the J end lost 5 bases, and 17 bases lay between the germline ends. This CDR3 region has 16 residues. In germline, CDR1 is SGDLS, CDR2 YYNGEE. The CDR3 nucleotides read TGTGCCAGCAGCGTAGACGCTTTCGAGCTGTCTTATGGCTACACCTTC. It specifies CASSVDAFELSYGYTF. The entire variable domain, with the rest obtained from reference TRBV9 and TRBJ1-2, is as follows: DSGVTQTPKHLITATGQRVTLRCSPRSGDLSVYWYQQSLDQGLQFLIQYYNGEERAKGNILERFSAQQFPDLHSELNLSSLELGDSALYFCASSVDAFELSYGYTFGSGTRLTVV.

The chain is built from TRBV6-5 and TRBJ1-1; TRBD1 is a possible D gene (5 bases). The V gene's germline CDR1 is MNHEY and CDR2 SVGAGI. Trimming took 6 bases from V and 3 from J, leaving 14 bases between them. This CDR3 is 14 amino acids long. Written as DNA, the CDR3 is TGTGCCAGCAGGACAACAGGAAGGGACACTGAAGCTTTCTTT. It yields the protein CASRTTGRDTEAFF.

The V and J genes are TRBV5-8 and TRBJ1-2; D is possibly TRBD1 (5 bases). Germline V gene lookup returns CDR1 SGHTS and CDR2 YDEGEE. Trimming left V 3 bases short and J 7 bases short, with 13 bases between. This CDR3 contains 13 residues. The CDR3 protein is CASSWRRGSGYTF. CDR3 DNA sequence: TGTGCCAGCAGCTGGCGAAGGGGCTCTGGCTACACCTTC.

The gene calls are TRBV7-3 and TRBJ2-1, with 11 nucleotides matching TRBD2. This CDR3 is built from 16 residues. Per germline, CDR1 SGHTA and CDR2 FQGTGA. Losses at the gene ends were 4 bases for V and 4 bases for J; bases not matched to a gene: 6. CDR3 loop: CASSSSTSGRYNEQFF. The DNA for the CDR3 is TGTGCCAGCAGCTCTAGTACTAGCGGGAGATACAATGAGCAGTTCTTC. Based on the CDR3 plus reference TRBV7-3 and TRBJ2-1, the full variable domain is GAGVSQTPSNKVTEKGKYVELRCDPISGHTALYWYRQSLGQGPEFLIYFQGTGAADDSGLPNDRFFAVRPEGSVSTLKIQRTERGDSAVYLCASSSSTSGRYNEQFFGPGTRLTVL.

The chain is built from TRBV7-8 and TRBJ1-3, with unresolved D. Looked up from germline, CDR1 is SGHVS and CDR2 is FQNEAQ. This CDR3 has 15 residues. The V and J ends lost 2 bases and 3 bases respectively, with 11 bases between them. CDR3 DNA sequence: TGTGCCAGCAGCTTAATGGTCCGGGGTGGAAACACCATATATTTT. Protein sequence: CASSLMVRGGNTIYF.

The chain employs TRBV5-3 and TRBJ2-1; 9 nucleotides agree with TRBD2. TRBV5-3 is an open reading frame, and its role is uncertain. The trim removed 0 bases at V and 4 bases at J, leaving 14 bases unmatched. The CDR3 extends over 19 amino acids. CDR3 bases: TGTGCCAGAAGCTTGGCCCCTAGCGGGATCGGTACGGGATACAATGAGCAGTTCTTC. It specifies CARSLAPSGIGTGYNEQFF.

This sequence joins TRBV3-1 (or the pseudogene TRBV3-2) and TRBJ1-2; 11 positions match TRBD1. Germline V gene lookup returns CDR1 LGHDT and CDR2 YNNKEL (reference sequence). This CDR3 is 16 amino acids long. The ends lost 6 bases at V and 2 bases at J; junction bases unmatched: 8. The CDR3 coding sequence is TGTGCCAGCAGTTTCCGGGACAGGGGGTCCAACTATGGCTACACCTTC. Amino acid sequence: CASSFRDRGSNYGYTF.

The chain is built from TRBV24-1 and TRBJ2-1, with TRBD2 matching over 7 bases. CDR1 is KGHDR, CDR2 SFDVKD, per germline. The CDR3 sequence is 14 residues long. J gave up 8 bases and V 1 base, and 4 bases lay outside the gene matches. The CDR3 reads CATSDFGLEDEQFF. Written as DNA, the CDR3 is TGTGCCACCAGTGATTTCGGACTAGAGGATGAGCAGTTCTTC.

The gene calls are TRBV27 and TRBJ2-1, with 8 bases aligning to TRBD1. V lost 6 bases to trimming and J lost 4 bases; unmatched junction nucleotides: 8. The CDR3 length is 15 residues. Germline V gene sequence: CDR1 MNHEY, CDR2 SMNVEV (reference sequence). The chain's CDR3 is CASSPGQGLYNEQFF. The CDR3 bases are TGTGCCAGCAGCCCAGGACAGGGTCTATACAATGAGCAGTTCTTC.